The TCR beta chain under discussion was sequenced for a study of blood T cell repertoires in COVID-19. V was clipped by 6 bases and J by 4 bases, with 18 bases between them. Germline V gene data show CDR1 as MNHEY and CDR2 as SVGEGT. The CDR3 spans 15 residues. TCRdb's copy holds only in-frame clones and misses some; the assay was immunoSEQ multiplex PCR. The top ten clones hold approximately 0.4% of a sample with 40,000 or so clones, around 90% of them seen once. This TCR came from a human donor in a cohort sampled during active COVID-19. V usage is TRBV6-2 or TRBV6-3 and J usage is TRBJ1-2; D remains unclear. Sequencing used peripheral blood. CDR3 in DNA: TGTGCCAGCAGGTACACGGGAAGCGTAGCCTATGGCTACACCTTC. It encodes CASRYTGSVAYGYTF.